These T cell receptor beta chains were read from a single sample in a study of OX40 agonist ivuxolimab in advanced cancers. Data came from immunoSEQ multiplex PCR; TCRdb stores just in-frame clones and leaves some out. The table includes some 41,000 clones, more than 70% detected once. Sequencing used CD4+ or CD8+ T cells sorted from blood, obtained in a trial of the OX40 agonist ivuxolimab. The receptors here all came from an adult with an advanced solid tumor such as melanoma, head and neck, liver or kidney cancer. Both conserved end residues are part of each CDR3. D genes are given only for firm matches. Clone size is stated in some rows and not others, as once, few, many or a class when expanded.

TRBD1	TRBV5-4	once	TRBJ1-1	CASSGGQGDTEAFF	TGTGCCAGCAGCGGGGGACAGGGGGACACTGAAGCTTTCTTT
TRBD1	TRBV7-9	.	TRBJ1-1	CASSLHRGTEAFF	TGTGCCAGCAGCTTACACAGGGGCACTGAAGCTTTCTTT
.	TRBV10-3	.	TRBJ2-7	CAISEILGTYEQYF	TGTGCCATCAGTGAAATTTTGGGAACCTACGAGCAGTACTTC
TRBD2	TRBV14	.	TRBJ2-1	CASSQPEVIAGVYNEQFF	TGTGCCAGCAGCCAACCCGAGGTGATAGCGGGAGTCTACAATGAGCAGTTCTTC
TRBD1	TRBV10-2	.	TRBJ2-7	CTSSATGDEQYF	TGCACCAGCAGTGCGACAGGGGACGAGCAGTACTTC
TRBD1	TRBV5-6	.	TRBJ1-1	CASTYPGQSINTEAFF	TGTGCCAGCACCTATCCGGGACAGTCTATAAACACTGAAGCTTTCTTT
TRBD2	TRBV19	few	TRBJ2-3	CASTLGLAGGDTQYF	TGTGCCAGTACCCTGGGACTAGCGGGAGGAGATACGCAGTATTTT
.	TRBV27	.	TRBJ2-1	CASSLDQVNEQFF	TGTGCCAGCAGTTTAGATCAAGTCAATGAGCAGTTCTTC
TRBD1	TRBV7-9	.	TRBJ2-7	CASSSDRVSSYEQYF	TGTGCCAGCAGCTCAGACAGGGTAAGCTCCTACGAGCAGTACTTC
TRBD2	TRBV2	once	TRBJ2-5	CASSRGDTETQYF	TGTGCCAGCAGCCGGGGGGATACGGAGACCCAGTACTTC
.	TRBV18	.	TRBJ1-5	CASSPPGSRAFNQPQHF	TGTGCCAGCTCACCACCGGGCTCCAGGGCGTTTAATCAGCCCCAGCATTTT
.	TRBV19	.	TRBJ2-2	CASSISLNTGELFF	TGTGCCAGTAGTATCAGTCTGAACACCGGGGAGCTGTTTTTT